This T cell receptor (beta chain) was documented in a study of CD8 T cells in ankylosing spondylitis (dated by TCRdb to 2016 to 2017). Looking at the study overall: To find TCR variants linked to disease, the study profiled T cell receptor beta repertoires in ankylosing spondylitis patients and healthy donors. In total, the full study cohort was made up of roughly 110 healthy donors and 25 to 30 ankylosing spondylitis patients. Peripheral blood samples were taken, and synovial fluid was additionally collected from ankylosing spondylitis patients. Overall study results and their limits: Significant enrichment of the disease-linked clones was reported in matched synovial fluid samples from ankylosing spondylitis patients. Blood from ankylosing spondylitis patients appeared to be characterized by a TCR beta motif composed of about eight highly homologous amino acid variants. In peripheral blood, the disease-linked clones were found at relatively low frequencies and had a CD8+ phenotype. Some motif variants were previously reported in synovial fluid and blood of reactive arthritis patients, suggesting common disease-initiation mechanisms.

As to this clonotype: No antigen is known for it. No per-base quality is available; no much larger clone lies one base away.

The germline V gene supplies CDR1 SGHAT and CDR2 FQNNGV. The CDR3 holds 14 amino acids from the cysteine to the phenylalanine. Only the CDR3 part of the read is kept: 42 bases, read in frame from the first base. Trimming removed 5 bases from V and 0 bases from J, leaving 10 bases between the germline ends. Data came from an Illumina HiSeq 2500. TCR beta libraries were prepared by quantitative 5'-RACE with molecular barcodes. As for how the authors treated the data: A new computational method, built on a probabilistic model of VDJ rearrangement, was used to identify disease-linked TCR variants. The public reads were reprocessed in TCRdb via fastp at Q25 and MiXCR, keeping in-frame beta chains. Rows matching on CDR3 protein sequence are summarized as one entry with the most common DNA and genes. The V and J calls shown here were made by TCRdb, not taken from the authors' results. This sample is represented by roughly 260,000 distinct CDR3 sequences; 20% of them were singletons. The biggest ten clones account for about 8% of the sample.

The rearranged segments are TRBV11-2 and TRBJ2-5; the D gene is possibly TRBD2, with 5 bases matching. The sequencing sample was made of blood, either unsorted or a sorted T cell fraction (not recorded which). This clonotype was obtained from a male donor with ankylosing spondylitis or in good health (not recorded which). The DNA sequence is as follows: TGTGCCAGCAGCAACAGCGGCTACCAAGAGACCCAGTACTTC. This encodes CASSNSGYQETQYF.